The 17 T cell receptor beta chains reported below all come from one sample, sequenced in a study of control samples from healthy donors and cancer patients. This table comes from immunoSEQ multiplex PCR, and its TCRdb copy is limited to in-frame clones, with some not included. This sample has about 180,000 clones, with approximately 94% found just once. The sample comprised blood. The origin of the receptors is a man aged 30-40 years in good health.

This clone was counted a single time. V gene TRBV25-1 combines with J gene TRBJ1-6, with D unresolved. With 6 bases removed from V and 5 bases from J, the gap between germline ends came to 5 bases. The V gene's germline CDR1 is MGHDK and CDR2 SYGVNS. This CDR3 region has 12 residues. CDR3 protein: CASRQNNSPLHF. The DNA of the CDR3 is TGTGCCAGCAGGCAGAATAATTCACCCCTCCACTTT.

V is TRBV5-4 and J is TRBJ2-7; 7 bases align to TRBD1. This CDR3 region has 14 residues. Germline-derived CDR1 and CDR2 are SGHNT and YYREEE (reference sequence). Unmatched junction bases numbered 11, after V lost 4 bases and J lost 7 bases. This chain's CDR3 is CASSPRQGVGEQYF. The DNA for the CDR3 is TGTGCCAGCAGCCCCAGGCAGGGGGTCGGTGAGCAGTACTTC.

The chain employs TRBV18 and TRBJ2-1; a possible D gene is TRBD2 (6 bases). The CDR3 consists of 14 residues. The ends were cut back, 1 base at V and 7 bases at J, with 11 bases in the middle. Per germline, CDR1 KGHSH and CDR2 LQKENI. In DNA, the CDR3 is TGTGCCAGCTCACCACGTGTGGAGGGGAATGAGCAGTTCTTC. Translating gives CASSPRVEGNEQFF.

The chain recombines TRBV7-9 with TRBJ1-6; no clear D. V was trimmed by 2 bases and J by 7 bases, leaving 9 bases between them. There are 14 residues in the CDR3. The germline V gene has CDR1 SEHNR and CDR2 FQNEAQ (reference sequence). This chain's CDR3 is CASSLTLRNSPLHF. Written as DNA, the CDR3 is TGTGCCAGCAGCTTAACACTGCGAAATTCACCCCTCCACTTT. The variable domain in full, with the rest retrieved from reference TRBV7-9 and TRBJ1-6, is DTGVSQNPRHKITKRGQNVTFRCDPISEHNRLYWYRQTLGQGPEFLTYFQNEAQLEKSRLLSDRFSAERPKGSFSTLEIQRTEQGDSAMYLCASSLTLRNSPLHFGNGTRLTVT.

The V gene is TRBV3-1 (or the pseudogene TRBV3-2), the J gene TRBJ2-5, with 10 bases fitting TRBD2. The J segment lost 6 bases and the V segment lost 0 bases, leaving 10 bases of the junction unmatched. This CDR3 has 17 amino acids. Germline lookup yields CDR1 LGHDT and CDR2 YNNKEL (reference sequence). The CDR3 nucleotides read TGTGCCAGCAGCCAAGATAGGGGAAGCGGGGGGGTCAAGACCCAGTACTTC. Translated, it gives CASSQDRGSGGVKTQYF.

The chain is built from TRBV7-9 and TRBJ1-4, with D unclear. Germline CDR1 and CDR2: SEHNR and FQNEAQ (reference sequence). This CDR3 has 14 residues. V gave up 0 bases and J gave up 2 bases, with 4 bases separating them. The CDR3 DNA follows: TGTGCCAGCAGCTTAGCGGGGACTAATGAAAAACTGTTTTTT. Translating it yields CASSLAGTNEKLFF.

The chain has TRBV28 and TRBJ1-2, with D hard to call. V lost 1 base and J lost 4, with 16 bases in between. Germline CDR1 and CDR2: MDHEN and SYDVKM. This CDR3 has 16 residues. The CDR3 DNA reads TGTGCCAGCAGTTTATCTAGTGGCAGCCAAATCTATGGCTACACCTTC. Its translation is CASSLSSGSQIYGYTF.

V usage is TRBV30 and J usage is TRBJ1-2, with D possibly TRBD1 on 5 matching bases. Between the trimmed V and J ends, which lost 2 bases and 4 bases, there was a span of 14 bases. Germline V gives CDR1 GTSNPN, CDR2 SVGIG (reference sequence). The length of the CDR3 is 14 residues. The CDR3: CAWSFRGGGYGYTF. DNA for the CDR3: TGTGCCTGGAGTTTCCGGGGGGGAGGCTATGGCTACACCTTC. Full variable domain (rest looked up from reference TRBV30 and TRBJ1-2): SQTIHQWPATLVQPVGSPLSLECTVEGTSNPNLYWYRQAAGRGLQLLFYSVGIGQISSEVPQNLSASRPQDRQFILSSKKLLLSDSGFYLCAWSFRGGGYGYTFGSGTRLTVV.

DNA of the CDR3: TGTGCCAGCAGTGCACAGGAAGATTCACCCCTCCACTTT. This gives the protein CASSAQEDSPLHF. This chain uses TRBV6-4 with TRBJ1-6; a possible D gene is TRBD1 (5 bases). The CDR3 has 13 amino acids. V shed 4 bases and J shed 8 bases, with 9 bases lying between them. Germline V gene sequence: CDR1 MRHNA, CDR2 SNTAGT.

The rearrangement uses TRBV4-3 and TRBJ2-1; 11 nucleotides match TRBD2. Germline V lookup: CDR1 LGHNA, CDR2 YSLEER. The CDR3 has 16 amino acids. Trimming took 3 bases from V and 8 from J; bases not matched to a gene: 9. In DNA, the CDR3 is TGCGCCAGCAGCCAGGTAGCGGGGGGGCCAGTAGATGAGCAGTTCTTC. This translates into CASSQVAGGPVDEQFF.

DNA of the CDR3: TGTGCCAGCAGTTTATGGGCGGGTAACACTGAAGCTTTCTTT. It specifies CASSLWAGNTEAFF. J is TRBJ1-1 and V is TRBV28; unclear D gene. CDR3 size: 14 residues. Looked up from germline, CDR1 is MDHEN and CDR2 is SYDVKM. V was shortened by 0 bases and J by 2 bases, with 7 bases between the two germline ends.

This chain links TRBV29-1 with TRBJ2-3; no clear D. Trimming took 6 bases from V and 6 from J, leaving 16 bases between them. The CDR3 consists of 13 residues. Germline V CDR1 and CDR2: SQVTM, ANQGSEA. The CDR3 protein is CSVSGFSADTQYF. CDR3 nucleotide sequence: TGCAGCGTCTCAGGCTTTTCAGCGGATACGCAGTATTTT.

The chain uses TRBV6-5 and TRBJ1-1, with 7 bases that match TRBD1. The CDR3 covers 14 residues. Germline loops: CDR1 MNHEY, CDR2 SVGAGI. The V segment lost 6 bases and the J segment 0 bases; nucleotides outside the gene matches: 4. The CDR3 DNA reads TGTGCCAGCAGGACAGGGTTTATGAACACTGAAGCTTTCTTT. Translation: CASRTGFMNTEAFF.

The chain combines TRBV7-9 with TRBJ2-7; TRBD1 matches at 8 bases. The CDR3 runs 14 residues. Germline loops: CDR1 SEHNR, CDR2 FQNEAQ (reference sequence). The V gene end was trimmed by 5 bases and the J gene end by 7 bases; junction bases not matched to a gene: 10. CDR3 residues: CASSPMTGVGEQYF. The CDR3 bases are TGTGCCAGCAGCCCCATGACAGGGGTTGGTGAGCAGTACTTC.

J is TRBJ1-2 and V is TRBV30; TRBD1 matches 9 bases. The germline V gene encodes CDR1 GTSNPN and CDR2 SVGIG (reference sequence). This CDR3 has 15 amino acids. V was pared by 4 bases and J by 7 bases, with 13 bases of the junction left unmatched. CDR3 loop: CAWNLPWDRASGYTF. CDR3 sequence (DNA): TGTGCCTGGAACCTACCCTGGGACAGGGCGAGTGGCTACACCTTC.

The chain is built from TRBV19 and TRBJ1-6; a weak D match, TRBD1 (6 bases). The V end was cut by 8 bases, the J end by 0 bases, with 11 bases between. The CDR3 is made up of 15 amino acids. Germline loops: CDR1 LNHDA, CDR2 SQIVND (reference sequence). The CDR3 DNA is TGTGCCAGTGCAGGGGACCACTCCTATAATTCACCCCTCCACTTT. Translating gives CASAGDHSYNSPLHF.

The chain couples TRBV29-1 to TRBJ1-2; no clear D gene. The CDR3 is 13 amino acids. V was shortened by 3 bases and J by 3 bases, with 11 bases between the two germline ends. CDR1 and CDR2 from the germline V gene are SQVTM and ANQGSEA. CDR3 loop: CSVDSEGYYGYTF. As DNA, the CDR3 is TGCAGCGTTGATTCAGAGGGCTACTATGGCTACACCTTC.